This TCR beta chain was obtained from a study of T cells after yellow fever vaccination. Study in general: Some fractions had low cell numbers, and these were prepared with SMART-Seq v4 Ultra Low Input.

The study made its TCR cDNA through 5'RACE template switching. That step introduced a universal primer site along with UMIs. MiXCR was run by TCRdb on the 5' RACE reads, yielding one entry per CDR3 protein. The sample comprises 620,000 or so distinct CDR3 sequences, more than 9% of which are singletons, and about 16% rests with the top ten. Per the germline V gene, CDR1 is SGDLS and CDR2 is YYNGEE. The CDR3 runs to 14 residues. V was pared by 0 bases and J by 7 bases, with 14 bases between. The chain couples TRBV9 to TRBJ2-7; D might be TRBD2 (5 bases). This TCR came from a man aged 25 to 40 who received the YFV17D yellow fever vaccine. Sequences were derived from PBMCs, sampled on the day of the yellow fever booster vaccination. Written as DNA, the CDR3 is TGTGCCAGCAGCGTAGCACCCGGAGGTAATGAGCAGTACTTC. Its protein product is CASSVAPGGNEQYF.